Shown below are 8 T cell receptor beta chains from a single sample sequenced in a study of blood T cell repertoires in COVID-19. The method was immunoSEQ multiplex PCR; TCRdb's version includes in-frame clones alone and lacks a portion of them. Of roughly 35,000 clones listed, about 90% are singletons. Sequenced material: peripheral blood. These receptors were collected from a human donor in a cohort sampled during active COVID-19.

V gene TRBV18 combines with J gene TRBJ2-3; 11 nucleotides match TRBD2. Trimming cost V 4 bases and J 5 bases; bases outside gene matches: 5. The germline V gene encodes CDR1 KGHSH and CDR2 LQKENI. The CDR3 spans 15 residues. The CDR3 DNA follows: TGTGCCAGCTCACAACTAGCGGGGGTACAAGATACGCAGTATTTT. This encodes CASSQLAGVQDTQYF. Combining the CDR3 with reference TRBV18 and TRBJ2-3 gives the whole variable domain NAGVMQNPRHLVRRRGQEARLRCSPMKGHSHVYWYRQLPEEGLKFMVYLQKENIIDESGMPKERFSAEFPKEGPSILRIQQVVRGDSAAYFCASSQLAGVQDTQYFGPGTRLTVL.

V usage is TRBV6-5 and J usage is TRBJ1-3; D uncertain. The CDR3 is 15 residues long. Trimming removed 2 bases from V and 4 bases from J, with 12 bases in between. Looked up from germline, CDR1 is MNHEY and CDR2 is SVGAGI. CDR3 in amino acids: CASSYDWRSGNTIYF. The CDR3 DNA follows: TGTGCCAGCAGTTACGATTGGAGGTCGGGAAACACCATATATTTT.

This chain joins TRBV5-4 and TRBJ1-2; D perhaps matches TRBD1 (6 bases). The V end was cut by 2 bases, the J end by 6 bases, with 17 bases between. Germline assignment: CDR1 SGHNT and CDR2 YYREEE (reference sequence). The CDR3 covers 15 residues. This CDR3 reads CASSFPAGAKDGYTF. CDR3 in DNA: TGTGCCAGCAGCTTTCCCGCGGGGGCTAAGGATGGCTACACCTTC.

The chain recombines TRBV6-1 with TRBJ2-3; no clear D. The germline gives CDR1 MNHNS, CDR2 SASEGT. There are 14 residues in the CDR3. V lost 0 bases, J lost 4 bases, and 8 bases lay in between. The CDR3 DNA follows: TGTGCCAGCAGTGAAGCCGATAGCCCAGATACGCAGTATTTT. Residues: CASSEADSPDTQYF.

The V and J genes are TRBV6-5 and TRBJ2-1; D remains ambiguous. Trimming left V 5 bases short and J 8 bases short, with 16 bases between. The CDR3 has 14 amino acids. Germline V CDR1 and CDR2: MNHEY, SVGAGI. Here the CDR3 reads CASSLLYPVDEQFF. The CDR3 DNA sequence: TGTGCCAGCAGTCTTTTATACCCGGTGGATGAGCAGTTCTTC.

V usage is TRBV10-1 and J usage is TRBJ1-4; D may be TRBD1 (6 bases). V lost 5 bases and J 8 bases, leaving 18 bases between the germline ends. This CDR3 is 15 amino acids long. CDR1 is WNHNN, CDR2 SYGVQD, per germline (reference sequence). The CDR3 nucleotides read TGCGCCAGCAGTCATTCCAGGGGTGGAATCGAAAAACTGTTTTTT. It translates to CASSHSRGGIEKLFF.

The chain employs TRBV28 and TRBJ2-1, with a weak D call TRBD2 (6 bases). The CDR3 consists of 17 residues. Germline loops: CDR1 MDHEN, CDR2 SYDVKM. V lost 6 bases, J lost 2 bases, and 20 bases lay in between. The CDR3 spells CASSEVGGMSAYNEQFF. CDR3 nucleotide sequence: TGTGCCAGCAGCGAGGTCGGGGGAATGTCCGCCTACAATGAGCAGTTCTTC.

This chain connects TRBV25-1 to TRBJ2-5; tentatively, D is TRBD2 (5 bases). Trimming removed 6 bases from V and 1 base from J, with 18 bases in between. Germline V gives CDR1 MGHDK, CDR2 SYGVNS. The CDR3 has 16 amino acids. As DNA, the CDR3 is TGTGCCAGCAGCCCAGCCGGGAAGCAGCTCCAAGAGACCCAGTACTTC. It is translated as CASSPAGKQLQETQYF. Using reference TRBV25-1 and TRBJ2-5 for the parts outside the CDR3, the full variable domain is EADIYQTPRYLVIGTGKKITLECSQTMGHDKMYWYQQDPGMELHLIHYSYGVNSTEKGDLSSESTVSRIRTEHFPLTLESARPSHTSQYLCASSPAGKQLQETQYFGPGTRLLVL.